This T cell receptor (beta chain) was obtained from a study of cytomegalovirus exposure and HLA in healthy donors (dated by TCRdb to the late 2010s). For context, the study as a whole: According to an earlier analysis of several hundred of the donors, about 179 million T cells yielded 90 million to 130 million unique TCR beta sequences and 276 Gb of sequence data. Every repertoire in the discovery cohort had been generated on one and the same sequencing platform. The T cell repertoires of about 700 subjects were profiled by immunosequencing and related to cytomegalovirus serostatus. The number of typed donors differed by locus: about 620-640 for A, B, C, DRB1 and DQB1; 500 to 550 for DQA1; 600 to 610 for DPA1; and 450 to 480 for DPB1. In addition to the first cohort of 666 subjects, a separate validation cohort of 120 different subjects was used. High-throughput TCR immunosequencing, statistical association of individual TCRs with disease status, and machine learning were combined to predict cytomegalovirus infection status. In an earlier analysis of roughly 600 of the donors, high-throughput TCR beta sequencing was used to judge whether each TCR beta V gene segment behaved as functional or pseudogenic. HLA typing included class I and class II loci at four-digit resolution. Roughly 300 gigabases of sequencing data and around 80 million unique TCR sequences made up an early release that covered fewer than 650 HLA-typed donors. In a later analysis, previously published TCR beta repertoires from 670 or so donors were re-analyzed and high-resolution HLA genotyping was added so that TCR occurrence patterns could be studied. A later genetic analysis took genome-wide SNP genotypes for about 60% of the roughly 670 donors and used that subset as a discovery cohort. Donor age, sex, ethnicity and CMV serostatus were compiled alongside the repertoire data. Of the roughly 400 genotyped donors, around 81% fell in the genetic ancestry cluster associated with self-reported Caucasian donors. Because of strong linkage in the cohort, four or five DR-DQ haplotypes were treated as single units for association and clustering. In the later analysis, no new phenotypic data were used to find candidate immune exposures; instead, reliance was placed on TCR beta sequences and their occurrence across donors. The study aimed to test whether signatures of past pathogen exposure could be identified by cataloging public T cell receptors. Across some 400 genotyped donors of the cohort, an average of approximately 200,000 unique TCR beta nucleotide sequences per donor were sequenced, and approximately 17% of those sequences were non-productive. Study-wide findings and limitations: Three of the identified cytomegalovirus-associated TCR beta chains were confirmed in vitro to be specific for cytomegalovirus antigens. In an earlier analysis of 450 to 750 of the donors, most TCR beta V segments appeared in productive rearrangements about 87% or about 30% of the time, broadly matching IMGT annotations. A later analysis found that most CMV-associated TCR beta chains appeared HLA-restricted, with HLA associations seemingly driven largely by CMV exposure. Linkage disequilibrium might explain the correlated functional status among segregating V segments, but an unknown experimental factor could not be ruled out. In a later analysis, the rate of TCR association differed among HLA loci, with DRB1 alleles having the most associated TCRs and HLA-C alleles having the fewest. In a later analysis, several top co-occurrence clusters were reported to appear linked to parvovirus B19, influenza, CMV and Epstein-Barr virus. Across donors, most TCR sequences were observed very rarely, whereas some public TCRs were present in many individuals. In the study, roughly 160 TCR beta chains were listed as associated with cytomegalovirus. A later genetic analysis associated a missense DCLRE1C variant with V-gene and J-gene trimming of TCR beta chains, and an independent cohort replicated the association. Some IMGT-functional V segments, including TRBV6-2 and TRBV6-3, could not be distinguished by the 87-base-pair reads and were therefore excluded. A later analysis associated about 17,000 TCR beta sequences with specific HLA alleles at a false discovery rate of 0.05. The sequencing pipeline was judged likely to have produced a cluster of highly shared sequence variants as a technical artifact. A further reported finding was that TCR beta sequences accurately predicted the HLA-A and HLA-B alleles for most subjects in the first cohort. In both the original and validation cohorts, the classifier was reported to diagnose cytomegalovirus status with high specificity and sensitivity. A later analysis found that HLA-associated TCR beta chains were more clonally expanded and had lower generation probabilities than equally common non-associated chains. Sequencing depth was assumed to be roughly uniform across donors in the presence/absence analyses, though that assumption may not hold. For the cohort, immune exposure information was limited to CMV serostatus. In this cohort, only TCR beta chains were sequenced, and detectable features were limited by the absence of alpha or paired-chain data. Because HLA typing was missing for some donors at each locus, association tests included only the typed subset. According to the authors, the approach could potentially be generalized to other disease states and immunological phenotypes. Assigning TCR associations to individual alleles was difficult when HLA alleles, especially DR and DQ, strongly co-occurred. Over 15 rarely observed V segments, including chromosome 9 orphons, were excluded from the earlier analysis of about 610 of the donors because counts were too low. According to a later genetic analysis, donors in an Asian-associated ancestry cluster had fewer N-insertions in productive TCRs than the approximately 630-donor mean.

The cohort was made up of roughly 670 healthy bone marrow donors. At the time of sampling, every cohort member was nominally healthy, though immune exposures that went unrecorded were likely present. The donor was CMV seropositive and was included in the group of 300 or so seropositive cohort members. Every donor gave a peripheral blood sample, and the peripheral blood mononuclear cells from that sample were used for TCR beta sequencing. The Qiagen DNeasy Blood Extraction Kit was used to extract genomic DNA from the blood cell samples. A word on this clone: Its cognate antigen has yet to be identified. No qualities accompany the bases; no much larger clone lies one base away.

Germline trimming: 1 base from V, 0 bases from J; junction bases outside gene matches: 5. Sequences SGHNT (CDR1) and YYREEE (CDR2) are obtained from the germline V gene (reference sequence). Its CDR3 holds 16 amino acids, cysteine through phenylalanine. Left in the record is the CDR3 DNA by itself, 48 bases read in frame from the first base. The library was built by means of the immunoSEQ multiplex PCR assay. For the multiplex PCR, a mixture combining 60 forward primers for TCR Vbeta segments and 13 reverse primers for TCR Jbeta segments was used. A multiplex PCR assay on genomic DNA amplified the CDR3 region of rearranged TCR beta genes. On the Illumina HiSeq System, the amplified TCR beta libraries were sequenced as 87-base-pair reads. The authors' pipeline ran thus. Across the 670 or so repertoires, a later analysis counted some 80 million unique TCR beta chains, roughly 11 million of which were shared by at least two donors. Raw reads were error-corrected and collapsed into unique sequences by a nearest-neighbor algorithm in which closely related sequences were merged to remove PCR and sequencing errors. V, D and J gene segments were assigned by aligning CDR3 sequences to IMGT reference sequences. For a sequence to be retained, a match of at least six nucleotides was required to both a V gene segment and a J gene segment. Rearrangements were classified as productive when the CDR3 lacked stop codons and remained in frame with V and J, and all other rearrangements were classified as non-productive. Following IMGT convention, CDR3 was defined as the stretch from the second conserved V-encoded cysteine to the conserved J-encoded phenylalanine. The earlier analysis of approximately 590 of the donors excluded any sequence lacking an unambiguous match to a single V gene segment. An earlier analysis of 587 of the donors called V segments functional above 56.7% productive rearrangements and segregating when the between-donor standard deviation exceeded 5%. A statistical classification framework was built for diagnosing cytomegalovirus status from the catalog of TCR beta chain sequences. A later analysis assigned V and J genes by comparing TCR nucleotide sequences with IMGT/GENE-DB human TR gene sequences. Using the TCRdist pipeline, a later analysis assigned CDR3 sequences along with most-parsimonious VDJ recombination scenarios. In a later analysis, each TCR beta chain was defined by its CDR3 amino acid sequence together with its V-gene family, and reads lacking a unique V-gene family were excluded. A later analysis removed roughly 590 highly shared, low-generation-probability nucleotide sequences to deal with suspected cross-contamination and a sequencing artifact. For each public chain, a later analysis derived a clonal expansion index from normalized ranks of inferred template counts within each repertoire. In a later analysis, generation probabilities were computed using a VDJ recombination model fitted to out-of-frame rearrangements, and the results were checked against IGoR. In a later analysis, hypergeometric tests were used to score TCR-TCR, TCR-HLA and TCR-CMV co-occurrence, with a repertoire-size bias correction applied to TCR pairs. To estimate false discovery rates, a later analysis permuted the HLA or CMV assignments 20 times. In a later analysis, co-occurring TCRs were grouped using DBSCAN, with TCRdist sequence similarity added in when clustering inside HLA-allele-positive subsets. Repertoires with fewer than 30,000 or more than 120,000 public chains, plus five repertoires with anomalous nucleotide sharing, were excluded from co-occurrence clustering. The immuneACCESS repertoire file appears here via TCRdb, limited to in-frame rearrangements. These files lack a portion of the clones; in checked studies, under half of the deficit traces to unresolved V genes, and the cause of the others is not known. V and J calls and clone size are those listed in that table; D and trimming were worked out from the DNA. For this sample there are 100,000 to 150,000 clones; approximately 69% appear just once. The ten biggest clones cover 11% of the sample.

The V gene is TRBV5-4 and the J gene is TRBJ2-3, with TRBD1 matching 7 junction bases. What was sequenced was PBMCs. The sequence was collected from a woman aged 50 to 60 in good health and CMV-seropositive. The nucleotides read TGTGCCAGCAGCTTGAACGGCAGGGGGAGCACAGATACGCAGTATTTT. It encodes CASSLNGRGSTDTQYF.